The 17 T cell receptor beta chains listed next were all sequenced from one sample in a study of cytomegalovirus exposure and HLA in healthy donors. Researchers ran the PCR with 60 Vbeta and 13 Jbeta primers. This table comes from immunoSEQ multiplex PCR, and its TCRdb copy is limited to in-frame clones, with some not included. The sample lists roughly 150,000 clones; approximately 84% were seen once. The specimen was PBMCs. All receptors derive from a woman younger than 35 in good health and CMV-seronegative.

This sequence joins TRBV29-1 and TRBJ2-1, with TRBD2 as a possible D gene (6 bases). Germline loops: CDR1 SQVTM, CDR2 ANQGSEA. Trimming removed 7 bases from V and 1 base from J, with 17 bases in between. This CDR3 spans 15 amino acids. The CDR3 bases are TGCAGCGGTGCGGGACTGAGGGGTTCCTACAATGAGCAGTTCTTC. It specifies CSGAGLRGSYNEQFF.

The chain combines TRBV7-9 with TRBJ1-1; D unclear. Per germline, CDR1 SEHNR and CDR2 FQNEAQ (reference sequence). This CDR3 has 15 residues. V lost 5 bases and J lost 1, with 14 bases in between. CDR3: CASSAHTIGNTEAFF. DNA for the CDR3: TGTGCCAGCAGCGCACATACAATTGGGAACACTGAAGCTTTCTTT. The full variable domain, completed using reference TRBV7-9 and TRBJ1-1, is DTGVSQNPRHKITKRGQNVTFRCDPISEHNRLYWYRQTLGQGPEFLTYFQNEAQLEKSRLLSDRFSAERPKGSFSTLEIQRTEQGDSAMYLCASSAHTIGNTEAFFGQGTRLTVV.

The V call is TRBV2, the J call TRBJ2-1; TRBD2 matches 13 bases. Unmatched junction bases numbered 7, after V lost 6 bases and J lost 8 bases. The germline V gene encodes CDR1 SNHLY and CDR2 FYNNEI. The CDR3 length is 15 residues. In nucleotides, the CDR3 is TGTGCCAGCAGGGAACTAGCGGGGGGGCCCTATGAGCAGTTCTTC. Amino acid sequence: CASRELAGGPYEQFF.

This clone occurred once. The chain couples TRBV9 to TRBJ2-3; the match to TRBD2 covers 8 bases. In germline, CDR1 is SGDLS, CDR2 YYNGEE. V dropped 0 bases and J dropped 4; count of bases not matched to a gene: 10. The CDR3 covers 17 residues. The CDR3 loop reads CASSVGVGGAFADTQYF. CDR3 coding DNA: TGTGCCAGCAGCGTAGGGGTCGGGGGGGCCTTTGCAGATACGCAGTATTTT.

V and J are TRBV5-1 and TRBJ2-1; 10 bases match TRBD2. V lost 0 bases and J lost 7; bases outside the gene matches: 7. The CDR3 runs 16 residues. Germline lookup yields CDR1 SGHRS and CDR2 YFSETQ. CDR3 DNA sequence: TGCGCCAGCAGCTTGGCCGGAGCGGGAGGGCCTAATGAGCAGTTCTTC. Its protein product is CASSLAGAGGPNEQFF.

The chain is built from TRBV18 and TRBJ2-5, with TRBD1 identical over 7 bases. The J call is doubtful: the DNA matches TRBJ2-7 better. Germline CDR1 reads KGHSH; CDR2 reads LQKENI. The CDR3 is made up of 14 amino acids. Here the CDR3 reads CASSPRTGDYEQYF. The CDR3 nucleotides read TGTGCCAGCTCACCACGGACAGGAGACTACGAGCAGTACTTC.

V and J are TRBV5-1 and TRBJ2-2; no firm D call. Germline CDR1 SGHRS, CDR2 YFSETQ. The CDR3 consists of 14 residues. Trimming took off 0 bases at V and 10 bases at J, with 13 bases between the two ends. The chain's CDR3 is CASSLAVSRQELFF. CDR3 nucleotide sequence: TGCGCCAGCAGCTTGGCGGTTTCCCGCCAGGAGCTGTTTTTT.

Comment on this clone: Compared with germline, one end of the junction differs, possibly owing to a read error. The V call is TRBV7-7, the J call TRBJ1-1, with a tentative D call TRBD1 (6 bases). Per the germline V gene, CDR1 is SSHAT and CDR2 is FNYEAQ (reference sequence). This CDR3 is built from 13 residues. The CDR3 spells CASSRTVNTEAFF. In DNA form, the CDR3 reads TGTGCTAGCAGCCGGACAGTGAACACTGAAGCTTTCTTT.

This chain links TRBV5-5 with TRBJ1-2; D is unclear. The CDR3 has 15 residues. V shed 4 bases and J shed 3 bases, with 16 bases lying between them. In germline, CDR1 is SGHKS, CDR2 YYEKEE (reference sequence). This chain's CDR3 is CASSPLHGVHYGYTF. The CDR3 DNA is TGTGCCAGCAGCCCTCTCCACGGGGTACACTATGGCTACACCTTC.

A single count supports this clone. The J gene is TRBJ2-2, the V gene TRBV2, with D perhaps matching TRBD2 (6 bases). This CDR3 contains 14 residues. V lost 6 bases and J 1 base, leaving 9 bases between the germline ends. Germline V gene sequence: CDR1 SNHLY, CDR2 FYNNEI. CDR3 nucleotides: TGTGCCAGCAGGGGGGGACTGAACACCGGGGAGCTGTTTTTT. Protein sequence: CASRGGLNTGELFF.

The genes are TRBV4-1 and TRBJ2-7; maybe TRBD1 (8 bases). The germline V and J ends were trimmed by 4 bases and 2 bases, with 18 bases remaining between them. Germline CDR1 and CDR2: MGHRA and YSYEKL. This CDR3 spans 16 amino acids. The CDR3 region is CASSPGGQGLTYEQYF. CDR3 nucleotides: TGCGCCAGCAGCCCCGGCGGACAGGGACTAACCTACGAGCAGTACTTC.

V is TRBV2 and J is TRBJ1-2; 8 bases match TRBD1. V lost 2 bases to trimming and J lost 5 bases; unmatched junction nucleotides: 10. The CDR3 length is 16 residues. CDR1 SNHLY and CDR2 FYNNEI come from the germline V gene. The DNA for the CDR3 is TGTGCCAGCAGTGAACGACAGGGGCTGCCGAAATATGGCTACACCTTC. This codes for CASSERQGLPKYGYTF.

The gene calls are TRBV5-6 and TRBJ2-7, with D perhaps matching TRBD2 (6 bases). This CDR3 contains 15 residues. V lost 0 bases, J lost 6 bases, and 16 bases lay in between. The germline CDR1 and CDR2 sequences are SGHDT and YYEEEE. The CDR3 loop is CASSLGGTWVPEQYF. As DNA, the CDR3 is TGTGCCAGCAGCTTGGGAGGGACTTGGGTTCCCGAGCAGTACTTC.

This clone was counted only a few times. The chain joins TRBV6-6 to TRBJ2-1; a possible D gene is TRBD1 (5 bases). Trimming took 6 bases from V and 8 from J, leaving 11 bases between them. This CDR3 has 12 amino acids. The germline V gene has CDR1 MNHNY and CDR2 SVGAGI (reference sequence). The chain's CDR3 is CASSLVGDEQFF. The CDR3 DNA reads TGTGCCAGCAGCCTAGTAGGGGATGAGCAGTTCTTC.

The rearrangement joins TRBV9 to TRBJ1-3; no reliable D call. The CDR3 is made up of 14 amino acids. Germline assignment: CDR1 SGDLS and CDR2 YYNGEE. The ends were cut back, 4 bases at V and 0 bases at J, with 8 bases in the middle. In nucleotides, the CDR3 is TGTGCCAGCAGCAATACTAGCTCTGGAAACACCATATATTTT. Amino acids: CASSNTSSGNTIYF.

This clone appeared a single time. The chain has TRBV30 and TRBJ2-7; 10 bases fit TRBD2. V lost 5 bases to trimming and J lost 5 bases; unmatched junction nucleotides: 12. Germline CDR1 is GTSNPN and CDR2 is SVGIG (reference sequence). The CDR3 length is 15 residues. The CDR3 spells CAWASWLAGVNEQYF. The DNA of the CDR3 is TGTGCCTGGGCTAGCTGGCTAGCGGGAGTAAACGAGCAGTACTTC.

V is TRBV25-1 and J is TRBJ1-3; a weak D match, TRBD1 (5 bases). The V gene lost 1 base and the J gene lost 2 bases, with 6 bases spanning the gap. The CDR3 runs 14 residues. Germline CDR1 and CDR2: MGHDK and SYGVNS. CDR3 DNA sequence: TGTGCCAGCAGTGAATTGGGGCCTGGAAACACCATATATTTT. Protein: CASSELGPGNTIYF.